This T cell receptor beta chain originates from a study of shared clonotypes between healthy human individuals (TCRdb year 2020). Notes on the research overall: The cohort comprised a couple of women and three men aged 18 to 49 years. To increase sequencing depth and limit assay-specific biases, different laboratories used diverse techniques to prepare libraries and sequence TCR repertoires. Per donor, leukapheresis produced somewhere between about 0.9 and 10 billion PBMCs. Per donor, three plates each were used for CD4 naive and CD4 memory, two for CD8 naive, and one for CD8 memory. To estimate repertoire size and how much clonotype sharing occurs between individuals, the study deeply sequenced the blood TCR repertoires of 5 or 6 healthy adults. Results the study describes overall, beyond this receptor: Sharing across a few donors was observed for about 5% of naive CD4, over 3% of naive CD8, roughly 2.4% of memory CD4, and roughly 0.4% of memory CD8 clonotypes. Because the study included a small number of donors, the genetic and exposure-history diversity represented was limited. Sampling was limited to blood, and TCR repertoires in tissue likely differ from TCR repertoires in blood. Pairwise subsampling led to the expectation that sequencing depth would affect the degree of clonotype sharing among donors. Rarefaction of sorted-subset datasets indicated incomplete sequencing despite the large sequencing depth. Estimated clonotype richness was generally larger for naive than for memory subsets. Clonotypes shared by all four sorted-subset donors showed higher generation probabilities than non-shared clonotypes.

The V end loses 3 bases and the J end loses 8 bases, and a stretch of 13 bases separates them. The cysteine opens and the phenylalanine closes a CDR3 of 13 amino acids. The DNA shown is the 39-base CDR3, in frame from base 1. CDR1 and CDR2 were assigned from the germline V gene as SGHTA and FQGNSA. With respect to this clone: Which antigen it targets is not known. Nothing much larger sits one base from this clone, and base qualities are not available.

CD8 naive samples were obtained by positive selection for CCR7 among CD45RO-negative cells, yielding a CD45RA+CCR7+ population from which TemRA cells were excluded. The donors were healthy, HIV-negative adults who had no recently reported acute infections or vaccinations. Only Caucasian adults living in Nashville, Tennessee, USA were represented among the donors. Blood was collected by leukapheresis, and PBMCs were isolated by Ficoll-Histopaque density gradient centrifugation and then cryopreserved in liquid nitrogen vapor phase. Analytical flow cytometry was used to check the purity and quantity of every magnetically sorted T cell population. Genomic DNA was isolated from every sorted fraction and measured by UV absorbance on a Nanodrop 2000c. TCR CDR3 regions were amplified from genomic DNA by multiplex PCR using the deep immunoSEQ assay. Extracted genomic DNA from each cell subset was distributed evenly across all wells of several immunoSEQ 96-well plates, and each plate was treated as a replicate. For sorted subsets, roughly 200 ng of genomic DNA, equivalent to tens of thousands of T cell genomes, went into each replicate PCR. The purified libraries were quantified using a Qubit 3.0 fluorometer, sized with a Bioanalyzer 2100, and then quantified again using the KAPA Library Quantification kit. Every immunoSEQ 96-well plate was sequenced on a separate single-read 150-cycle Illumina NextSeq 550 flow cell. Per the original workflow: Because the immunoSEQ output included only junctional sequences and no quality scores, the filtering could not be the same as the filtering used for full-length reads. Sequences were annotated with PyIR, a Python wrapper for IgBLAST v1.9, and V/J genes and CDR3 were assigned using IMGT germline references. Any read was removed if the V/J assignment was weak (E-value above 1e-6), the CDR3 was missing, or the read contained stop codons, out-of-frame junctions, or ambiguous translated residues. V3J clonotypes were defined by identical inferred V gene, J gene, and CDR3 amino acid sequence. To compute the percentage overlap between repertoires, the number of shared unique clonotypes was divided by the size of the smaller repertoire. RTK rarefaction, the Chao1 estimator, and Recon v2.1 estimates of unobserved clonotypes were used to assess repertoire richness. Generation probabilities were computed with OLGA for all TCRbeta clonotypes obtained by the gDNA method from several donors. TCRdb carries this immuneACCESS record with in-frame sequences only. Its versions omit some clonotypes, under half of them owing to an unresolved V gene in the studies checked, with the rest unexplained. V, J and clone size are taken as reported in that table, and D and trimming were inferred from the DNA itself. Recorded for this sample are about 2.1 million clones; 85% to 95% of them occurred a single time. The top ten clones comprise roughly 1.7% of the sample.

This clonotype originated in a man younger than 35 in good health. Some clones in this sample may be carry-over from other donors' samples. The chain employs TRBV7-2 and TRBJ1-2; the D gene cannot be named for sure. Material: naive CD8+ T cells from PBMCs. Taken with the paper, the label for cell subset or site translates to: CD45RA+CCR7+. DNA sequence: TGTGCCAGCAGCTTGGACGTCGGTCGGGGCTACACCTTC. The encoded protein is CASSLDVGRGYTF.